A selection of T cell receptor beta chains follows, all from one sample in a study of blood T cell repertoires in COVID-19. The method was immunoSEQ multiplex PCR; TCRdb's version includes in-frame clones alone and lacks a portion of them. The sample contains about 76,000 clones, around nine tenths of which appear only once. Sequencing was performed on peripheral blood. Receptors originate from a young man with acute or convalescent COVID-19. The CDR3 runs from the conserved cysteine through the conserved F or W. The order of the fields is V gene, J gene, CDR3 length, clone size, D gene, CDR3 DNA, CDR3 protein. A D gene is named only where the DNA matches it firmly. Clone size is shown for a subset of rows, as once, few, many or a class of expanded clone.

>TRBV5-1|TRBJ2-5|13|.|.
TGCGCCAGCAGCGAGGGACAAGAAGAGACCCAGTACTTC
CASSEGQEETQYF
>TRBV11-1|TRBJ1-1|12|.|.
TGTGCCAGCAGCTTAGGGGAGACTGAAGCTTTCTTT
CASSLGETEAFF
>TRBV5-1|TRBJ2-1|15|.|TRBD2
TGCGCCAGCAGCCCCGGGACTAGCGGGAGGAATGAGCAGTTCTTC
CASSPGTSGRNEQFF
>TRBV5-6|TRBJ1-1|14|.|.
TGTGCCAGCAGCTTGCAGGGGTTTATTATTGAAGCTTTCTTT
CASSLQGFIIEAFF
>TRBV6-5|TRBJ1-1|13|.|.
TGTGCCAGCAGTTACGGCGGGTTAAATGAAGCTTTCTTT
CASSYGGLNEAFF
>TRBV7-4|TRBJ2-7|17|.|TRBD2
TGTGCCAGCAGCTTTAACTTCCGGACTAGCGAAGGTTACGAGCAGTACTTC
CASSFNFRTSEGYEQYF
>TRBV15|TRBJ1-2|13|.|TRBD1
TGTGCCACCAGGTTGACAGGGAACTATGGCTACACCTTC
CATRLTGNYGYTF
>TRBV5-1|TRBJ2-5|15|.|.
TGCGCCAGCAGCTTGGAGTCGGCGAGGTTGGAGACCCAGTACTTC
CASSLESARLETQYF
>TRBV18|TRBJ1-2|15|.|TRBD1
TGTGCCAGCTCATCCGACAGGGGGAGAAATTATGGCTACACCTTC
CASSSDRGRNYGYTF
>TRBV11-1|TRBJ2-1|14|.|TRBD1
TGTGCCAGCAGACGGGGACAGGCTGAACATGAGCAGTTCTTC
CASRRGQAEHEQFF
>TRBV7-9|TRBJ1-3|14|.|.
TGTGCCAGCAGCCCTAAAAGCTCTGGAAACACCATATATTTT
CASSPKSSGNTIYF
>TRBV15|TRBJ2-5|14|.|TRBD1
TGTGCCACCAGCAGAGATACAGGGGTAGGGACCCAGTACTTC
CATSRDTGVGTQYF
>TRBV19|TRBJ1-1|14|.|.
TGTGCCAGTAGTACCGCGGGGGCGACCACTGAAGCTTTCTTT
CASSTAGATTEAFF
>TRBV6-6|TRBJ1-5|14|.|.
TGTGCCAGCAAACCATTAACAGGCAATCAGCCCCAGCATTTT
CASKPLTGNQPQHF
>TRBV28|TRBJ2-6|13|.|.
TGTGCCAGCACCACATCTGGGGCCAACGTCCTGACTTTC
CASTTSGANVLTF
>TRBV7-3|TRBJ2-7|13|once|TRBD1
TGTGCCAGCAGCTTAGGGACAGGGAGGGAGCAGTACTTC
CASSLGTGREQYF
>TRBV19|TRBJ2-7|14|few|TRBD2
TGTGCCAGTAGCAAAAGCGGGAGCTCATGGGAGCAGTACTTC
CASSKSGSSWEQYF
>TRBV30|TRBJ1-4|14|.|TRBD1
TGTGCCTGGAGTGTACGACAGGGCGAAGAAAAACTGTTTTTT
CAWSVRQGEEKLFF
>TRBV6-5|TRBJ2-1|15|once|TRBD1
TGTGCCAGCAGTTACCGGGACAGGGGGCACAATGAGCAGTTCTTC
CASSYRDRGHNEQFF
>TRBV11-2|TRBJ2-5|15|.|.
TGTGCCAGCAGCTTTACTAGGGGAGGGGGAGAGACCCAGTACTTC
CASSFTRGGGETQYF
>TRBV10-3|TRBJ1-1|16|.|.
TGTGCCATCAGTGATAGGGGGGGACCCTTGAACACTGAAGCTTTCTTT
CAISDRGGPLNTEAFF
>TRBV5-1|TRBJ2-3|15|.|TRBD1
TGCGCCAGCAGCCTCGGGACAGCTAGCACAGATACGCAGTATTTT
CASSLGTASTDTQYF
>TRBV19|TRBJ1-1|13|.|.
TGTGCCAGTGCATCCCCGGCGGGAACTGAAGCTTTCTTT
CASASPAGTEAFF
>TRBV7-9|TRBJ1-1|14|.|.
TGTGCCAGCAGCCAAAGACGGGAACTAACTGAAGCTTTCTTT
CASSQRRELTEAFF
>TRBV6-5|TRBJ2-2|15|.|TRBD1
TGTGCCAGCAGTAAAAACGGACAGGCCGCCCGGGAGCTGTTTTTT
CASSKNGQAARELFF
>TRBV11-2|TRBJ2-7|13|.|.
TGTGCCAGCAGCCACTCGTCTATCTACGAGCAGTACTTC
CASSHSSIYEQYF
>TRBV4-3|TRBJ1-1|17|.|.
TGCGCCAGCAGCCAAGTGCCCTCAGGACACGTGAACACTGAAGCTTTCTTT
CASSQVPSGHVNTEAFF
>TRBV6-2/TRBV6-3|TRBJ2-1|17|.|.
TGTGCCAGCAGTTCCGCACCTGGAGACAGCTCCTACAATGAGCAGTTCTTC
CASSSAPGDSSYNEQFF
>TRBV6-1|TRBJ2-5|16|.|.
TGTGCCAGCAGTGATGGGGTACTAGGAGGTCGAGAGACCCAGTACTTC
CASSDGVLGGRETQYF
>TRBV9|TRBJ2-1|15|.|.
TGTGCCAGCAGCGCAAGCGGTAGCTCCTACAATGAGCAGTTCTTC
CASSASGSSYNEQFF
>TRBV5-1|TRBJ2-2|16|once|.
TGCGCCAGCAGCTTCGTCACGGGAGTGAACACCGGGGAGCTGTTTTTT
CASSFVTGVNTGELFF
>TRBV30|TRBJ2-7|13|.|.
TGTGCCTGGAGTAGCGGGTTCGGGTACGAGCAGTACTTC
CAWSSGFGYEQYF
>TRBV3-1/TRBV3-2|TRBJ2-7|16|.|.
TGTGCCAGCAGCCAAGTGGGGAGACGGAGCAGCTACGAGCAGTACTTC
CASSQVGRRSSYEQYF
>TRBV19|TRBJ2-7|15|.|TRBD2
TGTGCCAGCAATCCGGGACTAGCGGATCCCTACGAGCAGTACTTC
CASNPGLADPYEQYF
>TRBV3-1/TRBV3-2|TRBJ1-1|13|.|.
TGTGCCAGCACCCCACGTACCTCGGTTGAAGCTTTCTTT
CASTPRTSVEAFF
>TRBV27|TRBJ2-1|11|.|.
TGTGCTGTACTTTCGTCAAATGAGCAGTTCTTC
CAVLSSNEQFF
>TRBV21-1|TRBJ1-5|17|.|.
TGTGCCAGCAGCAAACAGGCAGCAGGCCATTTTCGTCAGCCCCAGCATTTT
CASSKQAAGHFRQPQHF
>TRBV7-3|TRBJ2-6|15|.|.
TGTGCCAGCAGCTTAAATATTGCTGGGGCCAACGTCCTGACTTTC
CASSLNIAGANVLTF
>TRBV11-2|TRBJ2-4|17|.|.
TGTGCCAGCAGCTTAGTTCCCCTAGCCTTAGCCAAAAACATTCAGTACTTC
CASSLVPLALAKNIQYF
>TRBV10-1|TRBJ2-1|13|.|.
TGCGCCAGCAGTATATCCCCCGGGACAGAGCAGTTCTTC
CASSISPGTEQFF
>TRBV18|TRBJ1-6|15|.|TRBD1
TGTGCCAGCTCACCCCGGACAGGGGACAATTCACCCCTCCACTTT
CASSPRTGDNSPLHF
>TRBV7-2|TRBJ2-7|13|.|TRBD2
TGTGCCAGCAGCGTAGGGACTACCTACGAGCAGTACTTC
CASSVGTTYEQYF
>TRBV2|TRBJ1-5|14|.|.
TGTGCCAGCAGTCCCGCTCAGGGCAATCAGCCCCAGCATTTT
CASSPAQGNQPQHF
>TRBV29-1|TRBJ1-4|12|.|.
TGCAGCGTTGCCACGGGAGGCGAAAAACTGTTTTTT
CSVATGGEKLFF
>TRBV4-3|TRBJ2-3|12|.|.
TGCGCCAGCAGCCAAGATCGAGTTACGCAGTATTTT
CASSQDRVTQYF
>TRBV27|TRBJ2-3|16|.|TRBD1
TGTGCCAGCAGACCCAGGGGACAGGCGGGCACAGATACGCAGTATTTT
CASRPRGQAGTDTQYF
>TRBV5-1|TRBJ2-3|15|.|TRBD2
TGCGCCAGCAGCTTGCAAGCGGGAGGCACAGATACGCAGTATTTT
CASSLQAGGTDTQYF
>TRBV28|TRBJ2-4|12|.|.
TGTGCCAGCACCAACAGGGTGGACATTCAGTACTTC
CASTNRVDIQYF
>TRBV6-4|TRBJ2-1|14|medium-sized|TRBD2
TGTGCCAGCAGTGACGGGGGGGAGAGCGATGAGCAGTTCTTC
CASSDGGESDEQFF
>TRBV19|TRBJ2-1|15|once|TRBD2
TGTGCCAGTAGGGGAGGGGCGGGAACCCCCAATGAGCAGTTCTTC
CASRGGAGTPNEQFF
>TRBV5-1|TRBJ1-1|12|.|TRBD1
TGCGCCAGCAGCTACCGGGACAGGGAAGCTTTCTTT
CASSYRDREAFF
>TRBV7-2|TRBJ1-4|13|once|.
TGTGCCAGCACCTCGCCCCCGGGGGAAAAACTGTTTTTT
CASTSPPGEKLFF
>TRBV28|TRBJ1-5|17|.|TRBD1
TGTGCCAGCAGGGTATCGGGGGGACAGGGATGGTCTCAGCCCCAGCATTTT
CASRVSGGQGWSQPQHF
>TRBV28|TRBJ2-7|12|.|.
TGTGCCAGCAGTTTACGGAGCTACGAGCAGTACTTC
CASSLRSYEQYF
>TRBV19|TRBJ2-2|17|once|TRBD2
TGTGCCAGCTCCCCGGTGAGGCTAGCGGGAGGTACCGGGGAGCTGTTTTTT
CASSPVRLAGGTGELFF